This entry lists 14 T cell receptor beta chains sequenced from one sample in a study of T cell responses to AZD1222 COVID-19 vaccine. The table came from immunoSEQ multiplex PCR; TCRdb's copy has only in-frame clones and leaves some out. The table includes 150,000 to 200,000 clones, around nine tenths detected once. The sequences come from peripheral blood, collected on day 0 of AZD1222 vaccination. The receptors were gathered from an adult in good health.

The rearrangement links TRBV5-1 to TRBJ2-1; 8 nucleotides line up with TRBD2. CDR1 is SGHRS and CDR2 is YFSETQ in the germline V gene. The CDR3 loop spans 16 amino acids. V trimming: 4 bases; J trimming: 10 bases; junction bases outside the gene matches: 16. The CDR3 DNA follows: TGCGCCAGCAGCCGCATCGGGGGGGCGCCCGGGGAAGAGCAGTTCTTC. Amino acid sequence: CASSRIGGAPGEEQFF.

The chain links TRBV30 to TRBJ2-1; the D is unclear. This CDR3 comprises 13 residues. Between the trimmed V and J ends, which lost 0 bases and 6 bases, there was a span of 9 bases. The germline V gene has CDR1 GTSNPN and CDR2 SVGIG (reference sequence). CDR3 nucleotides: TGTGCCTGGAGTGTAGATTGGGGCAATGAGCAGTTCTTC. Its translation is CAWSVDWGNEQFF.

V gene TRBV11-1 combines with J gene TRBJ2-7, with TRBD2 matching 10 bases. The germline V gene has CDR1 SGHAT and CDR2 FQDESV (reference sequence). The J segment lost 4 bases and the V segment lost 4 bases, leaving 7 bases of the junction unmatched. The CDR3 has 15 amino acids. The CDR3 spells CASSSVSGGVYEQYF. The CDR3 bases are TGTGCCAGCAGCTCAGTAAGCGGGGGGGTTTACGAGCAGTACTTC.

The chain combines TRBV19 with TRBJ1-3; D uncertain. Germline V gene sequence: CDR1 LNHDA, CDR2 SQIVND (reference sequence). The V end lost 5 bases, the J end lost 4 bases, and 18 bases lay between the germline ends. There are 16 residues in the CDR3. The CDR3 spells CASSAPLGSAGNTIYF. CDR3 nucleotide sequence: TGTGCCAGTAGTGCCCCACTGGGGTCGGCGGGAAACACCATATATTTT.

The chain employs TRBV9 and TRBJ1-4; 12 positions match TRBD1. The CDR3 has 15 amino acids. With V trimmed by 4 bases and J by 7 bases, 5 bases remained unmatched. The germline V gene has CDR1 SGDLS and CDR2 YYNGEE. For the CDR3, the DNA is TGTGCCAGCAGCTCGGGACAGGGGGCCGTTGAAAAACTGTTTTTT. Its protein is CASSSGQGAVEKLFF.

CDR3 nucleotides: TGTGCCAGCAGTGGGACACTTAGCAATCAGCCCCAGCATTTT. Protein product: CASSGTLSNQPQHF. V and J are TRBV28 and TRBJ1-5, with D perhaps matching TRBD1 (6 bases). The CDR3 consists of 14 residues. V gave up 5 bases and J gave up 0 bases, with 8 bases separating them. The germline gives CDR1 MDHEN, CDR2 SYDVKM.

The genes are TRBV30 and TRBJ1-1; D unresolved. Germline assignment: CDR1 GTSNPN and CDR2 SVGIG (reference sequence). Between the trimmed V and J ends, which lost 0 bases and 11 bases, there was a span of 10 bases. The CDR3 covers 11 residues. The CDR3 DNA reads TGTGCCTGGAGTGTCTTTTCCGGGGCTTTCTTT. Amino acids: CAWSVFSGAFF.

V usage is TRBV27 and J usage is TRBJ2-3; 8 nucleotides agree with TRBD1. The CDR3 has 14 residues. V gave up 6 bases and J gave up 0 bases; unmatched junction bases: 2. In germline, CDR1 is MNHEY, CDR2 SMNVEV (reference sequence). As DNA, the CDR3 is TGTGCCAGCAGAACAGGGGGGAGCACAGATACGCAGTATTTT. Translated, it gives CASRTGGSTDTQYF.

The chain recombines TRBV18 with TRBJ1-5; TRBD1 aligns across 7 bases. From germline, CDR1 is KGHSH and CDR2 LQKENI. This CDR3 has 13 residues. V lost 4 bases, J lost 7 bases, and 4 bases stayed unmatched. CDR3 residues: CASSQGAQQPQHF. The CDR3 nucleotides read TGTGCCAGCTCACAGGGGGCTCAACAGCCCCAGCATTTT. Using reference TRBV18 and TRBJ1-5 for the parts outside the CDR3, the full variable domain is NAGVMQNPRHLVRRRGQEARLRCSPMKGHSHVYWYRQLPEEGLKFMVYLQKENIIDESGMPKERFSAEFPKEGPSILRIQQVVRGDSAAYFCASSQGAQQPQHFGDGTRLSIL.

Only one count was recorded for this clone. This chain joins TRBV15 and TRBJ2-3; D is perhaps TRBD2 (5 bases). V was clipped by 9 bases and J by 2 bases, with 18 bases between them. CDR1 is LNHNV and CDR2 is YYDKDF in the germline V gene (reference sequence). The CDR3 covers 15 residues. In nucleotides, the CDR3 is TGTGCCACTAGAGCGGCAGGATGGAACACAGATACGCAGTATTTT. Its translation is CATRAAGWNTDTQYF.

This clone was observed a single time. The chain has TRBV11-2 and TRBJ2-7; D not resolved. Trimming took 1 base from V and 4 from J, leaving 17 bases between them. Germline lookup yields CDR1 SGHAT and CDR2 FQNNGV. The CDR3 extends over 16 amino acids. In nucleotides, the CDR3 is TGTGCCAGCAGCTTAGTAGGGTCTACGGTAGGGTACGAGCAGTACTTC. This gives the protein CASSLVGSTVGYEQYF.

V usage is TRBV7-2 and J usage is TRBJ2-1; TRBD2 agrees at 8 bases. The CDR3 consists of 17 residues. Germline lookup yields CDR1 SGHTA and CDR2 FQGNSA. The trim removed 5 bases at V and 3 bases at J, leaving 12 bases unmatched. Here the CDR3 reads CASSMRGPGLVYNEQFF. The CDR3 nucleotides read TGTGCCAGCAGCATGAGGGGTCCGGGACTAGTCTACAATGAGCAGTTCTTC.

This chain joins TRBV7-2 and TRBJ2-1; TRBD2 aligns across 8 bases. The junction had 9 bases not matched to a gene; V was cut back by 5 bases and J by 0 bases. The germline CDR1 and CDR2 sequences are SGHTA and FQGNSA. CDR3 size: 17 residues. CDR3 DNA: TGTGCCAGCAGCCCAAGTCGGCGGGAGGTCTCCTACAATGAGCAGTTCTTC. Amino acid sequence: CASSPSRREVSYNEQFF.

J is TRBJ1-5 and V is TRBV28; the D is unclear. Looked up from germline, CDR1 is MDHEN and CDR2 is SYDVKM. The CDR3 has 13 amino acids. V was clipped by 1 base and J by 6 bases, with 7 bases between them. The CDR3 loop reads CASSLSGRQPQHF. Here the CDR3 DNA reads TGTGCCAGCAGTTTATCCGGTCGTCAGCCCCAGCATTTT.